This T cell receptor beta chain was captured by sequencing in a study of blood T cell repertoires in COVID-19. The overall study: Researchers got acute and convalescent COVID-19 samples from the United States, Italy and Spain.

Original analysis: Using reference gene primer amplification, nucleated cell counts were estimated. Clones were read by immunoSEQ multiplex PCR, and TCRdb kept only the in-frame ones, dropping some. From that table come the V and J calls and clone size; the DNA was used to work out D and trimming. The sample records 150,000 to 200,000 clones, about 90% being singletons. Looked up from germline, CDR1 is MNHEY and CDR2 is SVGAGI. The CDR3 extends over 13 amino acids. Trimming pared 7 bases from V and 8 bases from J, leaving 16 bases between. The TCR was taken from a man aged 55 to 70 with active or convalescent COVID-19. The sequenced sample was peripheral blood. The V gene is TRBV6-5, the J gene TRBJ2-3; D remains ambiguous. Here the CDR3 reads CASKNRDESTQYF. The CDR3 DNA follows: TGTGCCAGCAAAAACCGAGATGAGAGTACGCAGTATTTT.